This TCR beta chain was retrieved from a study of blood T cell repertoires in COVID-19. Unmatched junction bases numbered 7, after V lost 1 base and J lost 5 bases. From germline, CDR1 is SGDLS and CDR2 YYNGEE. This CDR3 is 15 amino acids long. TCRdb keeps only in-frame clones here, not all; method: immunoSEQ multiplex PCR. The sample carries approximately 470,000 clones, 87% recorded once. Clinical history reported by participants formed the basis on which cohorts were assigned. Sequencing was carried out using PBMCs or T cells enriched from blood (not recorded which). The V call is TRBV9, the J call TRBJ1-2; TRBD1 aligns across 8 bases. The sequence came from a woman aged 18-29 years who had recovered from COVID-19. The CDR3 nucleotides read TGTGCCAGCAGCGTAAATCAGGGGGCTGGTTATGGCTACACCTTC. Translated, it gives CASSVNQGAGYGYTF.